The present entry profiles one T cell receptor (beta chain) with its context. Measured with immunoSEQ multiplex PCR; TCRdb has only the in-frame clones, and not every one. The table records under 80,000 clones, 94% of them present only once. Trimming stripped 3 bases from V and 8 bases from J, with 19 bases between. Germline V lookup: CDR1 MGHRA, CDR2 YSYEKL. This CDR3 region has 15 residues. This entry is derived from a study of control samples from healthy donors and cancer patients. The chain employs TRBV4-1 and TRBJ1-1, with D tentatively TRBD1 (6 bases). The clonotype originates from a woman aged 40-49 years in good health. Sequenced sample: blood. The CDR3 DNA follows: TGCGCCAGCAGCCATCCCAGATCCGGGGGCCGCGAAGCTTTCTTT. Amino acid sequence: CASSHPRSGGREAFF.